Sequencing of this T cell receptor beta chain was carried out in a study of blood T cells in healthy people across ages. Study summary: Template switching captured about one barcoded beta molecule per two T cells.

In each sample, at least 7 million PBMCs were isolated. The CDR3 spans 14 residues. Germline loops: CDR1 SQVTM, CDR2 ANQGSEA. Trimming took 3 bases from V and 4 from J; bases not matched to a gene: 6. Study observations and caveats: Using unsorted PBMCs precluded a conclusive naive versus antigen-experienced comparison.

This clonotype occurred once. Its antigen remains unknown. A read error is possible here, since a much larger clone lies one base away. Primed by a sample-barcoded 5' primer and a J-beta primer mix, a second PCR proceeded for roughly 6 to 12 cycles. TCRdb re-derived calls from the 5' RACE reads in MiXCR, one entry per CDR3 protein. The repertoire holds roughly 1,500,000 distinct CDR3 sequences, with roughly a third as singletons. This TCR was sampled from a woman in her twenties or thirties in good health. The chain is built from TRBV29-1 and TRBJ2-7, with 10 nucleotides matching TRBD1. Sequenced material: blood. The CDR3 loop reads CSVEPGTGVYEQYF. DNA for the CDR3: TGCAGCGTTGAGCCCGGGACAGGGGTGTACGAGCAGTACTTC.